This TCR beta chain stems from a study of radiation and T cells in renal cell carcinoma. General study findings and limits: Without pretreatment biopsies, baseline tumor clonotype presence was undetermined. In blood, top tumor clones expanded by 2 weeks, shrinking by 4.

Some clones are missing from TCRdb's copy, which holds only in-frame ones; the method was immunoSEQ multiplex PCR. The repertoire holds around 180,000 clones, about 88% seen once, with 10% to 12% in the top ten. The time point is: blood 4 weeks post-SBRT, at nephrectomy. The treatment: 15 Gy SBRT to primary tumor, nephrectomy 4 weeks later. Nephrectomy followed 15 Gy stereotactic body radiation by 4 weeks. Points on this clone: Its antigen is not identified.

V was shortened by 1 base and J by 13 bases, with 14 bases between the two germline ends. Looked up from germline, CDR1 is SEHNR and CDR2 is FQNEAQ (reference sequence). The CDR3 length is 14 residues. The receptor comes from a woman in her forties or fifties with renal cell carcinoma. Sequencing used blood, obtained from a patient whose treatment included radiotherapy and nephrectomy. The chain links TRBV7-9 to TRBJ1-6; a possible D gene is TRBD1 (5 bases). CDR3 sequence reads: CASSLGAGVNPLHF. In nucleotides, the CDR3 is TGTGCCAGCAGCTTAGGCGCGGGGGTTAATCCCCTCCACTTT.